The following is a TCR beta chain sequence with its context. CDR1 is LNHDA and CDR2 is SQIVND in the germline V gene (reference sequence). The CDR3 totals 16 residues. V was pared by 3 bases and J by 6 bases, with 20 bases between. The data stem from a study of control samples from healthy donors and cancer patients. This table comes from immunoSEQ multiplex PCR, and its TCRdb copy is limited to in-frame clones, with some not included. Of about 55,000 clones listed, approximately 94% are singletons. Sample: blood. The source is a woman between 18 and 30 years old in good health. The chain has TRBV19 and TRBJ1-2, with unresolved D. The CDR3 here is CASSIFTDPRPHGYTF. As DNA, the CDR3 is TGTGCCAGTAGTATTTTTACGGACCCACGACCTCATGGCTACACCTTC. The full variable domain, its missing parts supplied by reference TRBV19 and TRBJ1-2, is DGGITQSPKYLFRKEGQNVTLSCEQNLNHDAMYWYRQDPGQGLRLIYYSQIVNDFQKGDIAEGYSVSREKKESFPLTVTSAQKNPTAFYLCASSIFTDPRPHGYTFGSGTRLTVV.